This TCR beta chain was found in a study of CD8 T cells in Susac syndrome. This clonotype has just one count. The CDR3 runs 13 residues. Trimming took off 5 bases at V and 0 bases at J, with 9 bases between the two ends. Germline V lookup: CDR1 DFQATT, CDR2 SNEGSKA (reference sequence). RNA, at about 0.5 to 1 ug, was reverse transcribed with random hexamers. The CDR3 of TCR beta was amplified by immunoSEQ multiplex PCR across 54 Vbeta and 13 Jbeta. In TCRdb, the immunoSEQ multiplex PCR reads were re-called with MiXCR into one record per CDR3 protein. Among about 180,000 distinct CDR3 sequences listed, approximately 96% were seen once. Sequencing targeted TCR beta in blood CD8+ and CD4+ T cells. The multiple sclerosis controls were treatment-naive patients, and their relapsing-remitting disease was stable or active.

The sequenced sample was CD4+ T cells from PBMCs. This sequence was found in a human donor with multiple sclerosis. The chain joins TRBV20-1 to TRBJ2-3; D may correspond to TRBD1 or TRBD2 (5 bases each). The CDR3 reads CSAYRDSTDTQYF. The CDR3 DNA sequence: TGCAGTGCTTACCGGGACAGCACAGATACGCAGTATTTT.